This T cell receptor beta chain was obtained from a study of T cells in localized non-small cell lung cancer. With regard to this clone: What it recognizes is unknown.

Sequenced by immunoSEQ multiplex PCR; TCRdb stores in-frame clones only, minus some. The sample shows around 41,000 clones, roughly nine tenths of them seen only once. General study findings and limits: A median of roughly 50 of the top 100 tumor clones appeared in adjacent lung, which was paired and uninvolved.

The length of the CDR3 is 10 residues. Germline values: CDR1 DFQATT, CDR2 SNEGSKA (reference sequence). Source: peripheral blood, taken before any cancer treatment. The J gene is TRBJ1-2, the V gene TRBV20-1, with a tentative D call TRBD1 (5 bases). This TCR derives from a woman between 18 and 55 years old with stage III lung adenocarcinoma. CDR3 sequence reads: CRVQGNGYTF. In DNA, the CDR3 is TGCAGAGTTCAGGGAAATGGCTACACCTTC.